This T cell receptor beta chain was found in a study of regulatory T cells in long-lasting Graves disease (dated by TCRdb to 2020 to 2023). With respect to the entire study: Persistent Graves' disease was defined as persistently positive TSH receptor autoantibodies together with antithyroid drug treatment for over 5 years. On average, persistent Graves' disease patients in the clinical cohort had been on antithyroid drugs for about 10.3 years. The study was conducted in China and was registered as a clinical trial. Persistent Graves' disease patients were compared with newly diagnosed Graves' disease patients by peripheral blood TCR sequencing and RNA sequencing. A total of about 35 samples underwent TCR sequencing, from 13 patients with persistent Graves' disease and approximately 20 patients with newly diagnosed Graves' disease. General findings and caveats noted by the study authors: Compared with newly diagnosed patients, persistent Graves' disease patients had lower TCR Shannon entropy and fewer highly expanded clones, which suggests clonal expansion. The study examined only peripheral blood because the primary lesion, thyroid tissue, could not be accessed. Only the TCR beta chain was sequenced and analyzed. The authors noted that the small sample size was a limitation that may lower accuracy. TRBV28, TRBJ1-2 and TRBJ2-5 were preferentially used in persistent disease, while TRBV20-1 and TRBJ2-1 were favored in newly diagnosed disease. A larger number of public clonotypes was shared among persistent patients (over 2,500) than among newly diagnosed patients (about 990).

Libraries were constructed by multiplex PCR. Instrument on record: Illumina HiSeq 4000. To build TCR beta libraries, CDR3 regions were amplified by Arm-PCR using iRepertoire HTBI primers. PCR products were gel purified before sequencing. Regarding the original processing steps: A total of fewer than 80 TRBV and 14 TRBJ segments were identified across samples and were used for gene usage analysis of CDR3 amino acid clonotypes. COPE and FqMerger were used to merge the filtered high-quality paired reads into contigs. Contigs were aligned with BLAST to IMGT TRBV, TRBD and TRBJ reference genes, and CDR3 was defined per IMGT. Any clonotype with a frequency above 0.1% was counted as a highly expanded clone. Repertoire diversity was measured by Shannon entropy, and V-J evenness by the Gini coefficient. A clonotype was considered public if more than one individual shared it. TCRdb trimmed the raw reads at Q25, called clones with MiXCR and kept productive beta chains. Rows merge per CDR3 protein into single entries with the most common DNA and genes. These V and J calls derive from TCRdb rather than the authors' analysis. The sample has 300,000 or so distinct CDR3 sequences on record, around a fifth of them singletons. The ten top clones hold about 29% of the sample.

The intended sense of this specimen's time point label: persistent/refractory GD, antithyroid drugs over 5 years with positive TRAb. For both TCR sequencing and RNA sequencing, RNA was extracted from PBMCs using TRIzol. Graves' disease was diagnosed according to American Thyroid Association guidelines. The patients came from an endocrinology department in Xi'an, China. From each patient, about 8.9 milliliters of peripheral blood was collected into an EDTA anticoagulant tube. Ficoll Paque Plus density gradient separation was used to isolate PBMCs, and no further T cell sorting was performed. An Agilent 2100 Bioanalyzer and agarose gel were used to check RNA quality, while a NanoDrop 2000 measured RNA concentration. About this clonotype itself: It lacks a known antigen. Qualities for individual bases were not recorded, and no much larger clone is one base off.

Trimming removed 4 bases from V and 4 bases from J, leaving 13 bases between the germline ends. CDR1 and CDR2 (SGHVS, FQNEAQ) derive from the germline V gene. From the cysteine through the phenylalanine, the CDR3 covers 14 amino acids. The kept DNA is CDR3 alone, 42 bases in frame from the first base. The sample was peripheral blood mononuclear cells (PBMCs), taken when the disease was refractory, from a patient treated with antithyroid drugs. The receptor chain draws on TRBV7-8 and TRBJ1-2; a tentative D match to TRBD1 spans 6 bases. This TCR was sampled from a female donor with Graves disease. The sequenced DNA: TGTGCCAGCAGCTACAGGGATCTCGGCTATGGCTACACCTTC. Its protein is CASSYRDLGYGYTF.